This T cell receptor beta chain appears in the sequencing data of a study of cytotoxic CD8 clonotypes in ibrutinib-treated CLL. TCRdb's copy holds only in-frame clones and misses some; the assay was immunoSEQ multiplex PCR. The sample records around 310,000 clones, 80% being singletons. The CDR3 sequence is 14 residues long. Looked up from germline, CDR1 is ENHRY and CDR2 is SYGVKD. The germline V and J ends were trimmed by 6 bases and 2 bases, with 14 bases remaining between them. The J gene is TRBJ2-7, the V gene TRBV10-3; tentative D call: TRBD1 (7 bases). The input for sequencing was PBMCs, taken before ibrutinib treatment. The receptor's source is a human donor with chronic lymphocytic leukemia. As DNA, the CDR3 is TGTGCCATCAGGCCAGGGGGGCCCCCCTACGAGCAGTACTTC. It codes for CAIRPGGPPYEQYF.